Given below is one T cell receptor beta chain in context. The antigen is undetermined. The data were taken from a study of regulatory T cells in long-lasting Graves disease. Study-level results: Repertoires from persistent disease leaned toward TRBV28, TRBJ1-2 and TRBJ2-5. Researchers reported studying only peripheral blood, not thyroid tissue.

As for time point: newly diagnosed GD, antithyroid drugs for less than 3 months. The authors made the TCR library using RNA they extracted from PBMCs. TCR beta libraries were built with iRepertoire HTBI primers and Arm-PCR of CDR3 regions. TCRdb fed the multiplex PCR reads into MiXCR, producing one record per CDR3 protein. The sample has approximately 400,000 distinct CDR3 sequences, around 14% seen once. The J segment lost 7 bases and the V segment lost 1 base, leaving 7 bases of the junction unmatched. This CDR3 is 16 amino acids long. Germline CDR1 is SGHAT and CDR2 is FQNNGV. This sample was also put to use in a study of T cells in Graves' hyperthyroidism and ophthalmopathy. That work adds: During a first-round RT-PCR of the TCR CDR3, the HTBI primer set was used. The model anticipated ophthalmopathy a median around six months pre-onset.

This receptor was identified in a woman aged 25 to 39 with Graves disease. The chain has TRBV11-2 and TRBJ2-1; 10 bases line up with TRBD2. The sample consisted of peripheral blood mononuclear cells (PBMCs), taken at new diagnosis, from a patient treated with antithyroid drugs. In DNA form, the CDR3 reads TGTGCCAGCAGCTTAGCGAGCGGGAGGGCCGGTAATGAGCAGTTCTTC. This gives the protein CASSLASGRAGNEQFF.